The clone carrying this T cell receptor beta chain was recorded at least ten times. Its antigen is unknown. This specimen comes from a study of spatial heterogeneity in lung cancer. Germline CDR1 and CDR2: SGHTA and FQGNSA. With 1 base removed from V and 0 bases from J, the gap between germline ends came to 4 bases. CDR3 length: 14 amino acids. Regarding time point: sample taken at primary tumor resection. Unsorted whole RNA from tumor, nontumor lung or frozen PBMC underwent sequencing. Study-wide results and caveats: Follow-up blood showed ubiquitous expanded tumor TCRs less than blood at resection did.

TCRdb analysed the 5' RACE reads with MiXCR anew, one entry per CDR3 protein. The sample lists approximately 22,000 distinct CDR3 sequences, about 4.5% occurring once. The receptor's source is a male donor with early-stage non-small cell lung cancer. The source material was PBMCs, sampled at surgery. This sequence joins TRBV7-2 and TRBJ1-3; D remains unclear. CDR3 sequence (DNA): TGTGCCAGCAGCTTAGGTCCCTCTGGAAACACCATATATTTT. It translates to CASSLGPSGNTIYF.